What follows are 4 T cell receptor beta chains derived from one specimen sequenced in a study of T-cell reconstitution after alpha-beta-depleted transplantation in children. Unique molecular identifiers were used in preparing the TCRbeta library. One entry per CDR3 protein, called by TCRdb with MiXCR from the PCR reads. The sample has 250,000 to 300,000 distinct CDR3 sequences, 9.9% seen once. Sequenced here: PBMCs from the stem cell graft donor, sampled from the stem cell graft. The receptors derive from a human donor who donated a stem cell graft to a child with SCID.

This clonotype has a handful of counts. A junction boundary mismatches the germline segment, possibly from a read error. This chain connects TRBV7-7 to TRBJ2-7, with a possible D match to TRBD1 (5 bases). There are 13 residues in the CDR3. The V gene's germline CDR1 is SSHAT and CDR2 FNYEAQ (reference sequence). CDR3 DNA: TGTGCTAGCAGCTCACAGGATTCCTACGAGCAGTACTTC. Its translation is CASSSQDSYEQYF.

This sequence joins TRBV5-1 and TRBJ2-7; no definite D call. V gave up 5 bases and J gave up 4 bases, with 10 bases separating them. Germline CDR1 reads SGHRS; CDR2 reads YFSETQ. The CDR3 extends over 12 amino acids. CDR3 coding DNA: TGCGCCAGCAGGTGGGCGTCTTACGAGCAGTACTTC. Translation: CASRWASYEQYF. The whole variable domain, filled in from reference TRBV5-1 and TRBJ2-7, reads KAGVTQTPRYLIKTRGQQVTLSCSPISGHRSVSWYQQTPGQGLQFLFEYFSETQRNKGNFPGRFSGRQFSNSRSEMNVSTLELGDSALYLCASRWASYEQYFGPGTRLTVT.

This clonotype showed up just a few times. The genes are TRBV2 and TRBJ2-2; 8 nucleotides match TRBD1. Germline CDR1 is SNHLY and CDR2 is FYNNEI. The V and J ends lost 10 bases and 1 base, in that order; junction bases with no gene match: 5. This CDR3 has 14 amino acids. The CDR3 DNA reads TGTGCCATCCTCGGGACAGGGAACACCGGGGAGCTGTTTTTT. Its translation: CAILGTGNTGELFF. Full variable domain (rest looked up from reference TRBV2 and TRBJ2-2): EPEVTQTPSHQVTQMGQEVILRCVPISNHLYFYWYRQILGQKVEFLVSFYNNEISEKSEIFDDQFSVERPDGSNFTLKIRSTKLEDSAMYFCAILGTGNTGELFFGEGSRLTVL.

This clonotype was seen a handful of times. In DNA form, the CDR3 reads TGTGCCAGCACCTTGGAGATGAACACTGAAGCTTTCTTT. The encoded protein is CASTLEMNTEAFF. This chain joins TRBV12-3 or TRBV12-4 and TRBJ1-1; no firm D call. V was trimmed by 7 bases and J by 0 bases, leaving 9 bases between them. This CDR3 has 13 amino acids.